The 27 T cell receptor beta chains given below trace back to one sample, sequenced in a study of T cells in Graves' hyperthyroidism and ophthalmopathy. The CDR3 regions of TCR beta were amplified from RNA transcripts. An initial round of RT-PCR targeting the TCR CDR3 relied on the HTBI primer set. From the multiplex PCR reads, TCRdb called clonotypes with MiXCR, one entry per CDR3 protein. The sample yields some 270,000 distinct CDR3 sequences, approximately 14% seen once. Sequencing input: blood. Source of these receptors: a woman aged 40 to 55 with Graves' hyperthyroidism.

This clonotype was found many times. The J gene is TRBJ1-5, the V gene TRBV27; possibly TRBD1 for D (5 bases). V was clipped by 5 bases and J by 7 bases, with 9 bases between them. CDR3 size: 12 residues. Per germline, CDR1 MNHEY and CDR2 SMNVEV (reference sequence). The CDR3 coding sequence is TGTGCCAGCAGTCGCTGGGGGCAGCCCCAGCATTTT. Protein: CASSRWGQPQHF.

The rearrangement joins TRBV9 to TRBJ2-2; 13 bases map to TRBD2. Germline CDR1 is SGDLS and CDR2 is YYNGEE. V dropped 3 bases and J dropped 5; count of bases not matched to a gene: 4. CDR3 length: 16 amino acids. The chain's CDR3 is CASSARTSGSTGELFF. For the CDR3, the DNA is TGTGCCAGCAGCGCCCGGACTAGCGGGAGTACCGGGGAGCTGTTTTTT.

This clonotype was observed many times. The chain joins TRBV4-1 to TRBJ1-2, with D possibly being TRBD1 (5 bases). V lost 1 base, J lost 2 bases, and 11 bases lay in between. Germline loops: CDR1 MGHRA, CDR2 YSYEKL. This CDR3 has 15 residues. The CDR3 sequence is CASSQVTWGNYGYTF. The CDR3, as DNA: TGCGCCAGCAGCCAAGTCACTTGGGGGAACTATGGCTACACCTTC.

The table lists this clonotype with many counts. The genes are TRBV2 and TRBJ1-5; no firm D call. V lost 4 bases to trimming and J lost 7 bases, with 11 bases between them. Germline V gene sequence: CDR1 SNHLY, CDR2 FYNNEI. The CDR3 is 13 residues long. The CDR3 sequence: CASSGEAEQPQHF. The CDR3 region has the DNA TGTGCCAGCAGTGGGGAGGCAGAGCAGCCCCAGCATTTT.

This clonotype was seen ten or more times. The chain combines TRBV2 with TRBJ2-1, with TRBD2 matching 7 bases. The germline gives CDR1 SNHLY, CDR2 FYNNEI. V dropped 6 bases and J dropped 7; count of bases not matched to a gene: 6. The CDR3 runs 13 residues. The DNA for the CDR3 is TGTGCCAGCAGGGGCCTAGCGGAGAATGAGCAGTTCTTC. Residues: CASRGLAENEQFF. Full variable domain (outside the CDR3, taken from reference TRBV2 and TRBJ2-1): EPEVTQTPSHQVTQMGQEVILRCVPISNHLYFYWYRQILGQKVEFLVSFYNNEISEKSEIFDDQFSVERPDGSNFTLKIRSTKLEDSAMYFCASRGLAENEQFFGPGTRLTVL.

To note about this clonotype: This could be a read error, since a much larger clone is one nucleotide away. The chain carries TRBV28 and TRBJ2-5; D might be TRBD2 (5 bases). Per the germline V gene, CDR1 is MDHEN and CDR2 is SYDVKM. The CDR3 consists of 15 residues. The CDR3 nucleotides are TGTGCCAGCAGTTCCCTCCGAGGACGGGAAGAGACCCAGCACTTC. This translates into CASSSLRGREETQHF.

This clonotype was picked up many times. This chain uses TRBV7-9 with TRBJ2-1; 10 bases are a match to TRBD2. The CDR3 has 16 residues. V shed 5 bases, J shed 3 bases, and the junction held 7 bases outside the gene matches. CDR1 and CDR2 from the germline V gene are SEHNR and FQNEAQ (reference sequence). The CDR3 region has the DNA TGTGCCAGCAGCGACCCCCGGACTAGCGGCTACAATGAGCAGTTCTTC. Translated, it gives CASSDPRTSGYNEQFF.

The chain links TRBV6-5 to TRBJ2-1; TRBD2 might be the D (5 bases). The germline V gene has CDR1 MNHEY and CDR2 SVGAGI. Trimming removed 2 bases at V and 8 bases at J, with 16 bases between. The CDR3 totals 15 residues. The chain's CDR3 is CASSYNVGDDDEQFF. The CDR3 coding sequence is TGTGCCAGCAGTTACAATGTGGGAGATGATGATGAGCAGTTCTTC.

This clonotype was seen more than once but under ten times. CDR3 coding DNA: TGCAGCACACTTCGTGGGGGGAACACTGAAGCTTTCTTT. Translated, it gives CSTLRGGNTEAFF. V is TRBV29-1 and J is TRBJ1-1; possible D gene TRBD1, 5 bases. The CDR3 has 13 residues. V was shortened by 8 bases and J by 1 base, with 14 bases between the two germline ends. Looked up from germline, CDR1 is SQVTM and CDR2 is ANQGSEA.

This clonotype was recorded at least ten times. The CDR3 DNA sequence: TGCAGTGCTAGAGATACAGGAGCGGCTTCGGGCAGCACAGATACGCAGTATTTT. Protein: CSARDTGAASGSTDTQYF. The genes are TRBV20-1 and TRBJ2-3; D may be TRBD1 or TRBD2 (5 bases each). With 0 bases removed from V and 0 bases from J, the gap between germline ends came to 19 bases. This CDR3 is 18 amino acids long. CDR1 is DFQATT and CDR2 is SNEGSKA in the germline V gene (reference sequence).

This clonotype was counted between two and nine times. This sequence joins TRBV6-1 and TRBJ2-1; D is unresolved. From germline, CDR1 is MNHNS and CDR2 SASEGT. V lost 1 base, J lost 3 bases, and 10 bases lay in between. CDR3 length: 15 amino acids. CDR3 protein: CASSEVGAYYNEQFF. CDR3 coding DNA: TGTGCCAGCAGTGAAGTCGGAGCGTACTACAATGAGCAGTTCTTC.

Only a few counts were recorded for this clonotype. J is TRBJ1-1 and V is TRBV7-9; 9 positions agree with TRBD1. The V gene's germline CDR1 is SEHNR and CDR2 FQNEAQ (reference sequence). The J segment lost 3 bases and the V segment lost 5 bases, leaving 4 bases of the junction unmatched. CDR3 length equals 14 residues. CDR3 sequence (DNA): TGTGCCAGCAGCCAGGGACAGGGCCACACTGAAGCTTTCTTT. Translated: CASSQGQGHTEAFF. The full variable domain, in which reference TRBV7-9 and TRBJ1-1 provide the parts outside the CDR3, is DTGVSQNPRHKITKRGQNVTFRCDPISEHNRLYWYRQTLGQGPEFLTYFQNEAQLEKSRLLSDRFSAERPKGSFSTLEIQRTEQGDSAMYLCASSQGQGHTEAFFGQGTRLTVV.

This clonotype was recorded at least ten times. This chain uses TRBV6-1 with TRBJ2-3; no firm D call. The CDR3 has 13 amino acids. Germline V CDR1 and CDR2: MNHNS, SASEGT. V lost 6 bases, J lost 4 bases, and 11 bases lay in between. The CDR3, as DNA: TGTGCCAGCAGAAAACAAGGCGCAGATACGCAGTATTTT. Translating gives CASRKQGADTQYF.

This clonotype was picked up many times. The V and J genes are TRBV6-1 and TRBJ1-5; D gene unclear. Per the germline V gene, CDR1 is MNHNS and CDR2 is SASEGT. The V and J ends lost 4 bases and 4 bases respectively, with 11 bases between them. The CDR3 contains 14 residues. The CDR3 region is CASSATHQNQPQHF. The CDR3 coding sequence is TGTGCCAGCAGTGCAACACATCAGAATCAGCCCCAGCATTTT.

The chain links TRBV3-1 to TRBJ1-2; 8 nucleotides match TRBD1. J was trimmed by 4 bases and V by 6 bases; bases with no gene match: 7. Germline V gene lookup returns CDR1 LGHDT and CDR2 YNNKEL (reference sequence). The CDR3 loop spans 14 amino acids. For the CDR3, the DNA is TGTGCCAGCAGTCGCCAGGGGGCCCCCTATGGCTACACCTTC. Encoded protein: CASSRQGAPYGYTF. The variable domain in full, with the rest retrieved from reference TRBV3-1 and TRBJ1-2, is DTAVSQTPKYLVTQMGNDKSIKCEQNLGHDTMYWYKQDSKKFLKIMFSYNNKELIINETVPNRFSPKSPDKAHLNLHINSLELGDSAVYFCASSRQGAPYGYTFGSGTRLTVV.

The V and J genes are TRBV5-1 and TRBJ1-3, with D perhaps TRBD1 (5 bases). The length of the CDR3 is 17 residues. The germline V and J ends were trimmed by 4 bases and 0 bases, with 17 bases remaining between them. Germline V gene data show CDR1 as SGHRS and CDR2 as YFSETQ. In DNA form, the CDR3 reads TGCGCCAGCAGCCTTGGGCTCCTGACAGCCTCTGGAAACACCATATATTTT. Amino acid sequence: CASSLGLLTASGNTIYF.

The CDR3 DNA follows: TGTGCCACCCAACTAGCGGGAGACCTGTGGAATGAGCAGTTCTTC. Translated, it gives CATQLAGDLWNEQFF. V and J are TRBV10-3 and TRBJ2-1; TRBD2 aligns across 11 bases. Germline CDR1 is ENHRY and CDR2 is SYGVKD. The CDR3 runs to 15 residues. V gave up 10 bases and J gave up 7 bases; unmatched junction bases: 12.

This clonotype was seen repeatedly, ten times or more. The chain uses TRBV5-5 and TRBJ1-2, with TRBD1 identical over 8 bases. Looked up from germline, CDR1 is SGHKS and CDR2 is YYEKEE (reference sequence). The V gene end was trimmed by 6 bases and the J gene end by 0 bases; junction bases not matched to a gene: 7. The CDR3 runs 15 residues. The CDR3 nucleotides read TGTGCCAGCAAACCAGGGGGCCCAGCTAACTATGGCTACACCTTC. Protein sequence: CASKPGGPANYGYTF.

V gene TRBV12-3 or TRBV12-4 combines with J gene TRBJ2-3; D call uncertain. Trimming cost V 11 bases and J 2 bases, with 23 bases left between them. This CDR3 contains 16 residues. The CDR3 is CAGTPRTIALTDTQYF. The CDR3 DNA follows: TGTGCCGGCACCCCGAGAACGATTGCCCTCACAGATACGCAGTATTTT.

This clonotype came up many times. This chain joins TRBV24-1 and TRBJ2-3; unclear D gene. CDR1 KGHDR and CDR2 SFDVKD come from the germline V gene. The CDR3 is made up of 14 amino acids. Trimming took off 5 bases at V and 2 bases at J, with 10 bases between the two ends. The CDR3: CATSVNTVTDTQYF. The CDR3 bases are TGTGCCACCAGTGTGAACACGGTCACAGATACGCAGTATTTT.

This clonotype was counted at least ten times. V usage is TRBV20-1 and J usage is TRBJ2-5; no clear D. The germline gives CDR1 DFQATT, CDR2 SNEGSKA (reference sequence). The germline V and J ends were trimmed by 6 bases and 5 bases, with 16 bases remaining between them. This CDR3 is built from 13 residues. CDR3 coding DNA: TGCAGTGCCCCCCGCCAGAGTTCCGAGACCCAGTACTTC. Protein product: CSAPRQSSETQYF.

This clonotype was found many times. The chain combines TRBV6-1 with TRBJ1-5; D gene uncertain. This CDR3 contains 15 residues. Germline V CDR1 and CDR2: MNHNS, SASEGT. Trimming took off 2 bases at V and 0 bases at J, with 8 bases between the two ends. This chain's CDR3 is CASSESGDSNQPQHF. CDR3 DNA: TGTGCCAGCAGTGAATCGGGAGATAGCAATCAGCCCCAGCATTTT.

Many counts were recorded for this clonotype. The chain recombines TRBV29-1 with TRBJ1-2; 8 bases fit TRBD1. The CDR3 has 13 amino acids. V lost 4 bases, J lost 8 bases, and 9 bases stayed unmatched. Germline V lookup: CDR1 SQVTM, CDR2 ANQGSEA. In DNA form, the CDR3 reads TGCAGCGTTGCAACCGGGACAGGACTCGGCTACACCTTC. It translates to CSVATGTGLGYTF.

In its sample, this clonotype was seen many times. The rearrangement uses TRBV30 and TRBJ2-7; possible D gene TRBD2, 6 bases. CDR3 length: 12 residues. V shed 0 bases and J shed 5 bases, with 8 bases lying between them. Germline values: CDR1 GTSNPN, CDR2 SVGIG (reference sequence). The CDR3 DNA reads TGTGCCTGGAGTGTAACGGGAGACGAGCAGTACTTC. Its translation: CAWSVTGDEQYF.

This clonotype was seen repeatedly, ten times or more. The CDR3 protein is CASEGGVSVPGELFF. The CDR3 DNA follows: TGTGCCAGCGAAGGGGGGGTATCGGTACCCGGGGAGCTGTTTTTT. The V call is TRBV28, the J call TRBJ2-2, with a weak D call TRBD2 (7 bases). The V end was cut by 8 bases, the J end by 6 bases, with 19 bases between. The CDR3 loop spans 15 amino acids. CDR1 MDHEN and CDR2 SYDVKM come from the germline V gene.

This clonotype occurred many times. The V and J genes are TRBV2 and TRBJ2-5; D might be TRBD1 (6 bases). The germline V gene encodes CDR1 SNHLY and CDR2 FYNNEI. The CDR3 consists of 16 residues. V lost 6 bases and J lost 4, with 21 bases in between. CDR3 DNA sequence: TGTGCCAGCAGGAACTGGGGGCAGGGTGGTATAGAGACCCAGTACTTC. Translation gives CASRNWGQGGIETQYF.

In this sample, this clonotype turned up a few times. The chain carries TRBV20-1 and TRBJ2-3, with D possibly being TRBD2 (6 bases). This CDR3 is 17 amino acids long. Trimming took 2 bases from V and 4 from J, leaving 22 bases between them. The germline V gene encodes CDR1 DFQATT and CDR2 SNEGSKA (reference sequence). As DNA, the CDR3 is TGCAGTGCTAGATCCCCCGGGAGACGCCCCCCCGCAGATACGCAGTATTTT. Its translation is CSARSPGRRPPADTQYF.